This TCR beta chain came from a study of blood T cell repertoires in COVID-19. Overall study: Sites across the United States, Italy and Spain contributed samples from acute and convalescent COVID-19. The analysed material was cDNA or gDNA that came from T cells, B-cell-depleted T cells, or PBMCs.

Authors' methods: Estimation of nucleated cell counts relied on the amplification of reference gene primers. Data came from immunoSEQ multiplex PCR; TCRdb stores just in-frame clones and leaves some out. D and trimming come from the DNA, and the V and J calls and clone size come from that table. The data contain some 80,000 clones, roughly 81% of them singletons. This CDR3 spans 15 amino acids. CDR1 LGHDT and CDR2 YNNKEL come from the germline V gene (reference sequence). With 5 bases clipped from V and 1 base from J, the junction kept 4 bases outside the gene matches. This chain joins TRBV3-1 (or the pseudogene TRBV3-2) and TRBJ2-3, with TRBD2 matching over 9 bases. The sample was peripheral blood. This TCR was recovered from a man between 60 and 75 years old with COVID-19, enrolled during active disease. The CDR3 loop reads CASSYSGSRTDTQYF. The CDR3 region has the DNA TGTGCCAGCAGCTATAGCGGGAGCCGCACAGATACGCAGTATTTT.